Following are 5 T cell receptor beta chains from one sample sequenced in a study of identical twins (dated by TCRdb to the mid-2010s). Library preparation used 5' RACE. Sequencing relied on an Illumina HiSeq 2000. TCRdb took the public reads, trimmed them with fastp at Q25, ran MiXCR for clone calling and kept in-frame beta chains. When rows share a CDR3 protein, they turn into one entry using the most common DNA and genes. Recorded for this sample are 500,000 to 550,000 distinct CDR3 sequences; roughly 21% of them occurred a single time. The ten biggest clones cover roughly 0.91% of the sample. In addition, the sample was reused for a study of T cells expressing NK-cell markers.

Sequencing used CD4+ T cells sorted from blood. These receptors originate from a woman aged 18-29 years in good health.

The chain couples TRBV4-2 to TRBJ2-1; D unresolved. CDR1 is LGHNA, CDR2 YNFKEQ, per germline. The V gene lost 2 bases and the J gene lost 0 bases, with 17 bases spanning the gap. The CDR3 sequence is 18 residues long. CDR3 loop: CASSQSSLGLTSYNEQFF. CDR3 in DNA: TGTGCCAGCAGCCAAAGCTCCCTTGGGTTAACCTCCTACAATGAGCAGTTCTTC.

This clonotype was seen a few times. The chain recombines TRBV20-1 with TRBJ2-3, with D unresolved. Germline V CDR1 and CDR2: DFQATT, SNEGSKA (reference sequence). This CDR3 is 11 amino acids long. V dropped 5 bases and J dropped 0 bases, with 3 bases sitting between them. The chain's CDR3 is CSAPSTDTQYF. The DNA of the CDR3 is TGCAGTGCTCCGAGCACAGATACGCAGTATTTT.

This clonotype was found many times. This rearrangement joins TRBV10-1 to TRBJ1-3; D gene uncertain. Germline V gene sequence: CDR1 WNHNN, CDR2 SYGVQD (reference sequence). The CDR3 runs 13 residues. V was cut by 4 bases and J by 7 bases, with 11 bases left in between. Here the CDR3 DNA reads TGCGCCAGCAGTGCCGGGATGAGTAACACCATATATTTT. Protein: CASSAGMSNTIYF.

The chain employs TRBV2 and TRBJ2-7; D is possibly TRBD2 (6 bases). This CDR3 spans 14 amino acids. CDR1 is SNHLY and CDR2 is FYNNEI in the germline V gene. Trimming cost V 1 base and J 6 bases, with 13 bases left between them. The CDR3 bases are TGTGCCAGCAGTGAAGTGCTAGGAGGGTCCGAGCAGTACTTC. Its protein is CASSEVLGGSEQYF. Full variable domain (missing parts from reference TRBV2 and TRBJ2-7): EPEVTQTPSHQVTQMGQEVILRCVPISNHLYFYWYRQILGQKVEFLVSFYNNEISEKSEIFDDQFSVERPDGSNFTLKIRSTKLEDSAMYFCASSEVLGGSEQYFGPGTRLTVT.

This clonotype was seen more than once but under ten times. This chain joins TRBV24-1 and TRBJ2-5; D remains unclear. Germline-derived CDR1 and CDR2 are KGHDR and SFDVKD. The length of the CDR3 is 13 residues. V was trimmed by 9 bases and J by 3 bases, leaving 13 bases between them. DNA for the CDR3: TGTGCCACCCAAAAAGCTTCCGAAGAGACCCAGTACTTC. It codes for CATQKASEETQYF.